These T cell receptor beta chains were read from a single sample in a study of blood T cell repertoires in COVID-19. Sequenced by immunoSEQ multiplex PCR; TCRdb stores in-frame clones only, minus some. Of around 430,000 clones listed, more than 75% are singletons. Specimen: PBMCs or T cells enriched from blood (not recorded which). These receptor sequences come from a woman aged 45-59 years who had recovered from COVID-19. Both conserved end residues are part of each CDR3. The D gene is left open where the match is weak. Only part of the rows carry a size: once, few, many, or a class if the clone is expanded.

D gene | clone size | J gene | V gene | CDR3 DNA | CDR3 protein
. | once | TRBJ1-2 | TRBV25-1 | TGTGCCAGCAGTGAAACCGGGTGGGGGGTCTATGGCTACACCTTC | CASSETGWGVYGYTF
TRBD1 | . | TRBJ1-2 | TRBV6-5 | TGTGCCAGCAGTTACTCGTCAGGGGGAAGCTATGGCTACACCTTC | CASSYSSGGSYGYTF
TRBD1 | . | TRBJ2-2 | TRBV2 | TGTGCCAAGACAGGGGATCCCGGGGAGCTGTTTTTT | CAKTGDPGELFF
TRBD1 | . | TRBJ1-1 | TRBV18 | TGTGCCAGCTCACCGGGACAGAAACAGAACACTGAAGCTTTCTTT | CASSPGQKQNTEAFF
. | once | TRBJ2-7 | TRBV3-1/TRBV3-2 | TGTGCCAGCAGCCAACACGACGGGTACTACGAGCAGTACTTC | CASSQHDGYYEQYF
TRBD1 | . | TRBJ1-6 | TRBV27 | TGTGCCAGCAGCCTGGACAGGGGAGTGTATTCACCCCTCCACTTT | CASSLDRGVYSPLHF
. | . | TRBJ1-5 | TRBV11-2 | TGTGCCAGCAGCGTCCGGGAGAATCAGCCCCAGCATTTT | CASSVRENQPQHF
. | once | TRBJ1-5 | TRBV12-3/TRBV12-4 | TGTGCCAGCCATTCTAGCAATCAGCCCCAGCATTTT | CASHSSNQPQHF
TRBD1 | . | TRBJ1-2 | TRBV12-5 | TGTGCTAGGGGAGACAGGGCTAACTATGGCTACACCTTC | CARGDRANYGYTF
TRBD1 | few | TRBJ1-2 | TRBV3-1/TRBV3-2 | TGTGCCAGCAGCCAAGATGAGAGAGACAGGGCCTGGCCTGGCAGGTATGGCTACACCTTC | CASSQDERDRAWPGRYGYTF
. | . | TRBJ2-3 | TRBV5-5 | TGTGCCAGCAGCTTGGCCGCAGGACATTTCACAGATACGCAGTATTTT | CASSLAAGHFTDTQYF
TRBD2 | . | TRBJ2-7 | TRBV9 | TGTGCCAGCAGCGTCGGTAGCGGGGGAGCACCCTACGAGCAGTACTTC | CASSVGSGGAPYEQYF
. | . | TRBJ1-1 | TRBV20-1 | TGCAGTGCCGGCGGGAACACTGAAGCTTTCTTT | CSAGGNTEAFF
TRBD1 | . | TRBJ1-5 | TRBV7-2 | TGTGCCAGCAGCTTTATTGGACAGGGCAATCAGCCCCAGCATTTT | CASSFIGQGNQPQHF
. | . | TRBJ1-5 | TRBV19 | TGTGCCAGTAGTAAGCCGGGAACCGCGAATCAGCCCCAGCATTTT | CASSKPGTANQPQHF
. | . | TRBJ1-5 | TRBV21-1 | TGTGCCAGGATTCGGGCCGGGACAGGGCGTATTGGTGGCAATCAGCCCCAGCATTTT | CARIRAGTGRIGGNQPQHF
. | . | TRBJ1-2 | TRBV4-1 | TGCGCCAGCAGCCAAGAAATGTCACAGTTAAACTATGGCTACACCTTC | CASSQEMSQLNYGYTF
. | . | TRBJ2-7 | TRBV25-1 | TGTGCCAGCAGTGATCCCGGACAGCTTTACTACGAGCAGTACTTC | CASSDPGQLYYEQYF
. | . | TRBJ1-3 | TRBV9 | TGTGCCAGCAGCGGGGAGGTGGGCAAGAGCTCTGGAAACACCATATATTTT | CASSGEVGKSSGNTIYF
TRBD1 | once | TRBJ1-6 | TRBV28 | TGTGCCAGCAGTCTCGGACAGGGGGCAATCTCCTATAATTCACCCCTCCACTTT | CASSLGQGAISYNSPLHF
. | . | TRBJ2-3 | TRBV7-6 | TGTGCCACCACGTCCCTTACTAGAACCACAGATACGCAGTATTTT | CATTSLTRTTDTQYF
. | once | TRBJ2-7 | TRBV5-1 | TGCGCCAGCAGGTTTTCTGCAACAGGGAGTGAGCAGTACTTC | CASRFSATGSEQYF
TRBD1 | . | TRBJ1-2 | TRBV5-1 | TGCGCCAGCAGCATAGGACAGGGGAAAGGCTACACCTTC | CASSIGQGKGYTF
. | . | TRBJ2-3 | TRBV7-9 | TGTGCCAGCAGCTTAGCTGTGGCAACCACAGATACGCAGTATTTT | CASSLAVATTDTQYF
. | . | TRBJ1-2 | TRBV7-2 | TGTGCCAGCAGCTTAGGAGTGTTTGGTACCCTTGATGGCTACACCTTC | CASSLGVFGTLDGYTF
. | . | TRBJ2-5 | TRBV12-2 | TGTGCAAGTCGCTTAGCGCACCAGGGGGCGAAAGAGACCCAGTACTTC | CASRLAHQGAKETQYF
TRBD2 | . | TRBJ2-3 | TRBV27 | TGTGCCAGCACCCCAGGGACTAGCGGGGCCGTTTTTGGCACAGATACGCAGTATTTT | CASTPGTSGAVFGTDTQYF
TRBD1 | once | TRBJ1-4 | TRBV18 | TGTGCCAGCTCACCCGGGACAGCGAGGGCCAAACTGTTTTTT | CASSPGTARAKLFF
. | . | TRBJ1-1 | TRBV5-1 | TGCGCCAGCAGCAGATTGGACCGGGGGAACACTGAAGCTTTCTTT | CASSRLDRGNTEAFF
. | . | TRBJ2-2 | TRBV3-1/TRBV3-2 | TGTGCCAGCAGCCAAGAAAGAACAGTCAACACCGGGGAGCTGTTTTTT | CASSQERTVNTGELFF
TRBD1 | . | TRBJ2-5 | TRBV5-6 | TGTGCCAGCAGCTCGGACAGGCTGAAACAAGAGACCCAGTACTTC | CASSSDRLKQETQYF
TRBD1 | . | TRBJ2-7 | TRBV27 | TGTGCCAGCAGAACACAGGGGGCTTTTACCGAGGAGCAGTACTTC | CASRTQGAFTEEQYF
TRBD1 | . | TRBJ1-2 | TRBV7-9 | TGTGCCAGCAGCCCCGGGACAGGCTACTATGGCTACACCTTC | CASSPGTGYYGYTF
. | . | TRBJ2-5 | TRBV7-8 | TGTGCCAGCAGCATACGACACCTCCTCAGCGGGGAGACCCAGTACTTC | CASSIRHLLSGETQYF
TRBD1 | . | TRBJ1-1 | TRBV5-4 | TGTGCCAGCAGCCACGGGACAGCCGTGTTGACTGAAGCTTTCTTT | CASSHGTAVLTEAFF
. | . | TRBJ1-6 | TRBV27 | TGTGCCAGCAGTTCCCATTATAATTCACCCCTCCACTTT | CASSSHYNSPLHF
. | . | TRBJ1-1 | TRBV7-9 | TGTGCCAGCAGCTTAAATAGCCCAATGAACACTGAAGCTTTCTTT | CASSLNSPMNTEAFF
TRBD1 | few | TRBJ1-2 | TRBV7-9 | TGTGCCAGCAGCTTAGGAGGGGGCGGAACGCTCTATGGCTACACCTTC | CASSLGGGGTLYGYTF
TRBD2 | . | TRBJ2-3 | TRBV24-1 | TGTGCCACCAGTGATTCCCGTAGGAGCGGGGGCGCAGATACGCAGTATTTT | CATSDSRRSGGADTQYF
TRBD1 | . | TRBJ1-2 | TRBV7-9 | TGTGCCAGCAGCTCTCTGGACAGGGAACAACACTATGGCTACACCTTC | CASSSLDREQHYGYTF
. | . | TRBJ1-1 | TRBV2 | TGTGCCAGCAGTGAAAGGGGCACGGGCACTGAAGCTTTCTTT | CASSERGTGTEAFF
TRBD1 | . | TRBJ2-1 | TRBV12-3/TRBV12-4 | TGTGCCAGCAAAAGGGACAGGCACAATGAGCAGTTCTTC | CASKRDRHNEQFF
. | . | TRBJ1-5 | TRBV7-2 | TGTGCCAGCAGCTTAGTTGGGGGGGCTATCGGTCAGCCCCAGCATTTT | CASSLVGGAIGQPQHF
. | . | TRBJ1-1 | TRBV2 | TGTGCCAGCAGTGGAGGAACTGAAGCTTTCTTT | CASSGGTEAFF
. | . | TRBJ1-1 | TRBV7-2 | TGTGCCAGCAGCTCTCCCTTAGCTCGGGCTTTCTTT | CASSSPLARAFF
. | . | TRBJ1-6 | TRBV7-8 | TGTGCCAGCAACCTCCGTAGCTCCTATAATTCACCCCTCCACTTT | CASNLRSSYNSPLHF
. | . | TRBJ2-5 | TRBV5-5 | TGTGCCAGCAGGACCAGGTACCAAGAGACCCAGTACTTC | CASRTRYQETQYF
. | . | TRBJ1-5 | TRBV6-1 | TGTGCCAGCAGTGAAAGGGGCCCCTGGACCCCCAATCAGCCCCAGCATTTT | CASSERGPWTPNQPQHF
. | . | TRBJ1-5 | TRBV15 | TGTGCCACCAGCTGGGGAGGGGCGACTCAAGGTCAGCCCCAGCATTTT | CATSWGGATQGQPQHF
TRBD2 | . | TRBJ2-3 | TRBV9 | TGTGCCAGCAGCCCCCGGCTAGCGGGGAACACAGATACGCAGTATTTT | CASSPRLAGNTDTQYF
. | . | TRBJ2-1 | TRBV7-2 | TGTGCCAGCAGAGGACAGAGCTCCTACAATGAGCAGTTCTTC | CASRGQSSYNEQFF